These 32 T cell receptor beta chains originate from one sample sequenced in a study of T cells of healthy individuals. Each CDR3 protein gets one entry after TCRdb re-called the 5' RACE reads with MiXCR. The sample shows around 98,000 distinct CDR3 sequences, 17% of them seen only once. The receptors stem from a human donor in good health.

This clonotype came up many times. This chain connects TRBV6-2 or TRBV6-3 to TRBJ2-7; D may be TRBD2 (6 bases). Trimming stripped 8 bases from V and 2 bases from J, with 10 bases between. Germline CDR1 MNHEY, CDR2 SVGEGT. The CDR3 extends over 12 amino acids. The CDR3 region is CASGTYTYEQYF. The DNA of the CDR3 is TGTGCCAGCGGGACTTATACCTACGAGCAGTACTTC.

This clonotype was seen only a few times. This chain joins TRBV28 and TRBJ1-4, with TRBD1 as a possible D gene (5 bases). The V and J ends lost 3 bases and 8 bases respectively, with 10 bases between them. The CDR3 is 13 amino acids. Germline V gene sequence: CDR1 MDHEN, CDR2 SYDVKM. CDR3 DNA sequence: TGTGCCAGCAGTTTGGGCAGGGAAGAAAAACTGTTTTTT. Protein: CASSLGREEKLFF.

This clonotype was found a few times. The chain uses TRBV6-5 and TRBJ2-3; D not certain. The CDR3 length is 14 residues. The ends were cut back, 4 bases at V and 4 bases at J, with 12 bases in the middle. Germline-derived CDR1 and CDR2 are MNHEY and SVGAGI. The CDR3 DNA reads as TGTGCCAGCAGTTTTTCGCTAAGGGCAGATACGCAGTATTTT. This codes for CASSFSLRADTQYF.

The rearrangement links TRBV14 to TRBJ1-1, with D unclear. Germline CDR1 SGHDN, CDR2 FVKESK. Trimming left V 1 base short and J 2 bases short, with 8 bases between. The CDR3 runs 14 residues. CDR3 residues: CASSQVPSNTEAFF. CDR3 nucleotides: TGTGCCAGCAGCCAAGTTCCCAGCAACACTGAAGCTTTCTTT. The full variable domain, completed using reference TRBV14 and TRBJ1-1, is EAGVTQFPSHSVIEKGQTVTLRCDPISGHDNLYWYRRVMGKEIKFLLHFVKESKQDESGMPNNRFLAERTGGTYSTLKVQPAELEDSGVYFCASSQVPSNTEAFFGQGTRLTVV.

This clonotype has a handful of counts. The chain combines TRBV10-3 with TRBJ2-1; the D is unclear. The germline V and J ends were trimmed by 2 bases and 12 bases, with 11 bases remaining between them. CDR3 size: 12 residues. The germline V gene has CDR1 ENHRY and CDR2 SYGVKD. The CDR3 reads CAISEESSWQFF. The CDR3 nucleotides read TGTGCCATCAGTGAGGAGAGTAGCTGGCAGTTCTTC.

This clonotype was seen many times. This chain joins TRBV12-3 or TRBV12-4 and TRBJ1-1; D is ambiguous. This CDR3 region has 13 residues. V was trimmed by 4 bases and J by 1 base, leaving 7 bases between them. The CDR3 reads CASSSYKNTEAFF. CDR3 bases: TGTGCCAGCAGTTCGTACAAGAACACTGAAGCTTTCTTT.

The sample holds many counts of this clonotype. The gene calls are TRBV9 and TRBJ2-7; no clear D. V dropped 2 bases and J dropped 5 bases, with 17 bases sitting between them. In germline, CDR1 is SGDLS, CDR2 YYNGEE. The CDR3 has 15 amino acids. CDR3 residues: CASSVAPTDWDEQYF. The CDR3 coding sequence is TGTGCCAGCAGCGTCGCCCCTACAGATTGGGACGAGCAGTACTTC.

In its sample, this clonotype was seen once. With a much larger clone just one base away, this may be a read error. The chain has TRBV3-1 and TRBJ2-3, with unresolved D. The CDR3 runs 17 residues. Germline V gene data show CDR1 as LGHDT and CDR2 as YNNKEL (reference sequence). CDR3 nucleotides: TGTGCCAGCTGCCAAGTTAGTCGGACCCGTAGCACAGATACGCAGTATTTT. Its protein product is CASCQVSRTRSTDTQYF.

This clonotype was picked up a small number of times. The chain couples TRBV4-1 to TRBJ2-2; D not resolved. Germline-derived CDR1 and CDR2 are MGHRA and YSYEKL. V lost 4 bases to trimming and J lost 8 bases, with 8 bases between them. The CDR3 has 12 amino acids. The DNA of the CDR3 is TGCGCCAGCAGCCCCGTTTTGGGGGAGCTGTTTTTT. Amino acid sequence: CASSPVLGELFF.

This clonotype appeared many times. In DNA, the CDR3 is TGTGCCAGCAGTTTATTTAGCGGGAGTAACGAGCAGTACTTC. This encodes CASSLFSGSNEQYF. This chain joins TRBV27 and TRBJ2-7, with 9 bases fitting TRBD2. The V gene end was trimmed by 1 base and the J gene end by 5 bases; junction bases not matched to a gene: 3. The germline V gene has CDR1 MNHEY and CDR2 SMNVEV (reference sequence). CDR3 length: 14 residues.

In this sample, this clonotype turned up a few times. This chain uses TRBV20-1 with TRBJ2-7; D may be TRBD1 (5 bases). CDR1 and CDR2 (germline): DFQATT, SNEGSKA (reference sequence). The CDR3 extends over 15 amino acids. V lost 2 bases, J lost 6 bases, and 20 bases lay in between. This CDR3 is CSARHPRGTPSEQYF. CDR3 sequence (DNA): TGCAGTGCTAGACACCCAAGGGGTACCCCATCCGAGCAGTACTTC.

J is TRBJ2-1 and V is TRBV3-1; weak D call: TRBD2 (7 bases). Germline V gene lookup returns CDR1 LGHDT and CDR2 YNNKEL (reference sequence). The germline V and J ends were trimmed by 0 bases and 0 bases, with 12 bases remaining between them. This CDR3 is 17 amino acids long. CDR3 sequence reads: CASSQEGGDPSYNEQFF. The CDR3 region has the DNA TGTGCCAGCAGCCAAGAAGGGGGGGATCCCTCCTACAATGAGCAGTTCTTC.

Ten or more counts support this clonotype. The rearrangement links TRBV4-3 to TRBJ1-2; D call uncertain. CDR1 LGHNA and CDR2 YSLEER come from the germline V gene. Deletions cut 0 bases from V and 7 bases from J, with 15 bases between. CDR3 length: 15 residues. In DNA form, the CDR3 reads TGCGCCAGCAGCCAAGATCTAACGGGGAACAGTGGCTACACCTTC. This codes for CASSQDLTGNSGYTF.

This clonotype has only a few counts. The chain carries TRBV7-9 and TRBJ2-1; unclear D gene. This CDR3 spans 14 amino acids. V lost 3 bases to trimming and J lost 5 bases, with 11 bases between them. The germline gives CDR1 SEHNR, CDR2 FQNEAQ (reference sequence). The CDR3 is CASSLSSGNNEQFF. CDR3 nucleotide sequence: TGTGCCAGCAGCTTGTCTTCAGGTAACAATGAGCAGTTCTTC.

The chain employs TRBV10-3 and TRBJ1-4; a weak D match, TRBD1 (5 bases). CDR3 length: 17 amino acids. Deletions cut 0 bases from V and 4 bases from J, with 15 bases between. The germline V gene has CDR1 ENHRY and CDR2 SYGVKD. CDR3 region: CAISESKLWGFNEKLFF. The CDR3 coding sequence is TGTGCCATCAGTGAGTCGAAGCTGTGGGGGTTTAATGAAAAACTGTTTTTT.

This clonotype was counted many times. V is TRBV7-9 and J is TRBJ2-7, with D unclear. Germline V gene sequence: CDR1 SEHNR, CDR2 FQNEAQ (reference sequence). With 8 bases removed from V and 4 bases from J, the gap between germline ends came to 3 bases. This CDR3 region has 9 residues. The CDR3 here is CASLYEQYF. DNA of the CDR3: TGTGCCAGCCTTTACGAGCAGTACTTC.

This clonotype was seen at least ten times. The chain uses TRBV4-2 and TRBJ2-4; D is unresolved. The CDR3 is 14 amino acids. Trimming shortened V by 4 bases and J by 3 bases, and 10 bases separated the two germline ends. Germline loops: CDR1 LGHNA, CDR2 YNFKEQ. DNA for the CDR3: TGTGCCAGCAGCCCTGAGTGGGGCAAAAACATTCAGTACTTC. Translating gives CASSPEWGKNIQYF.

There are a few counts of this clonotype. The rearrangement links TRBV6-2 or TRBV6-3 to TRBJ1-2; D is unclear. Trimming pared 8 bases from V and 7 bases from J, leaving 11 bases between. Germline CDR1 and CDR2: MNHEY and SVGEGT. The CDR3 is made up of 11 amino acids. CDR3 nucleotide sequence: TGTGCCAGCGCAGAGTCACGTGGCTACACCTTC. This translates into CASAESRGYTF.

This clonotype was detected many times. In DNA, the CDR3 is TGTGCCAGCAGACGAGGGACTAGCGGGATTAACGAGCAGTACTTC. This gives the protein CASRRGTSGINEQYF. The rearrangement links TRBV12-3 or TRBV12-4 to TRBJ2-7; 13 nucleotides agree with TRBD2. Trimming cost V 6 bases and J 5 bases; bases outside gene matches: 7. The length of the CDR3 is 15 residues.

This clonotype showed up many times. The chain recombines TRBV7-9 with TRBJ2-7; D unresolved. CDR3 size: 14 residues. The germline V gene has CDR1 SEHNR and CDR2 FQNEAQ (reference sequence). The V end was cut by 0 bases, the J end by 2 bases, with 8 bases between. The CDR3 nucleotides read TGTGCCAGCAGCTTAGCGGCCACAGCCTACGAGCAGTACTTC. Amino acid sequence: CASSLAATAYEQYF.

The rearrangement links TRBV7-8 to TRBJ1-5, with TRBD1 matching over 9 bases. Trimming took 5 bases from V and 12 from J; bases not matched to a gene: 5. Germline CDR1 SGHVS, CDR2 FQNEAQ. There are 12 residues in the CDR3. DNA of the CDR3: TGTGCCAGCAGCCCCGGACAGGGGAACCAGCATTTT. This translates into CASSPGQGNQHF.

This clonotype was recorded many times. The chain has TRBV6-5 and TRBJ1-6; possibly TRBD1 for D (5 bases). CDR1 is MNHEY, CDR2 SVGAGI, per germline. With 2 bases removed from V and 5 bases from J, the gap between germline ends came to 22 bases. This CDR3 comprises 19 residues. The CDR3 protein is CASSYGWGGSLGHNSPLHF. In DNA form, the CDR3 reads TGTGCCAGCAGTTACGGCTGGGGCGGCAGCCTGGGCCATAATTCACCCCTCCACTTT.

The chain recombines TRBV5-1 with TRBJ1-1, with D tentatively TRBD1 (6 bases). The germline V and J ends were trimmed by 2 bases and 4 bases, with 12 bases remaining between them. The CDR3 is made up of 14 amino acids. CDR1 is SGHRS, CDR2 YFSETQ, per germline. CDR3 sequence reads: CASSLGGGSTEAFF. The DNA for the CDR3 is TGCGCCAGCAGCTTAGGAGGGGGTAGCACTGAAGCTTTCTTT.

This clonotype appeared many times. The chain employs TRBV4-1 and TRBJ1-1; D call uncertain. The CDR3 covers 15 residues. Trimming cost V 2 bases and J 0 bases, with 10 bases left between them. Germline CDR1 reads MGHRA; CDR2 reads YSYEKL. The CDR3 sequence is CASSQFRDLNTEAFF. The CDR3 coding sequence is TGCGCCAGCAGCCAATTCCGCGACCTGAACACTGAAGCTTTCTTT.

The chain has TRBV4-2 and TRBJ2-7, with D possibly being TRBD2 (6 bases). The V end lost 4 bases, the J end lost 3 bases, and 19 bases lay between the germline ends. This CDR3 has 16 residues. Germline lookup yields CDR1 LGHNA and CDR2 YNFKEQ. The CDR3 nucleotides read TGTGCCAGCAGCCGTGAGATCGCCGGGGGATTCTACGAGCAGTACTTC. It codes for CASSREIAGGFYEQYF.

This chain uses TRBV7-6 with TRBJ1-2; D not certain. The V and J ends lost 1 base and 2 bases respectively, with 2 bases between them. This CDR3 region has 12 residues. The germline CDR1 and CDR2 sequences are SGHVS and FNYEAQ. CDR3 bases: TGTGCCAGCAGCTTAGGCAACTATGGCTACACCTTC. It codes for CASSLGNYGYTF.

This clonotype was detected ten times or more. The chain carries TRBV2 and TRBJ2-1; 10 nucleotides agree with TRBD2. This CDR3 spans 15 amino acids. J gave up 4 bases and V 1 base, and 1 base lay outside the gene matches. Germline CDR1 reads SNHLY; CDR2 reads FYNNEI. CDR3 nucleotide sequence: TGTGCCAGCAGTGAAGGACTAGCGGGTTACAATGAGCAGTTCTTC. Its protein is CASSEGLAGYNEQFF. Filled out from reference TRBV2 and TRBJ2-1, the complete variable domain reads EPEVTQTPSHQVTQMGQEVILRCVPISNHLYFYWYRQILGQKVEFLVSFYNNEISEKSEIFDDQFSVERPDGSNFTLKIRSTKLEDSAMYFCASSEGLAGYNEQFFGPGTRLTVL.

This clonotype was seen repeatedly, ten times or more. This sequence joins TRBV7-2 and TRBJ1-1; 7 bases are a match to TRBD1. The J segment lost 4 bases and the V segment lost 4 bases, leaving 6 bases of the junction unmatched. CDR3 length: 14 amino acids. Germline loops: CDR1 SGHTA, CDR2 FQGNSA. The CDR3 nucleotides read TGTGCCAGCAGCTCACCCCAGGGGGGCACTGAAGCTTTCTTT. Protein sequence: CASSSPQGGTEAFF.

This clonotype has ten or more counts. The chain has TRBV29-1 and TRBJ2-7; 9 nucleotides align to TRBD1. Germline lookup yields CDR1 SQVTM and CDR2 ANQGSEA. Trimming removed 7 bases from V and 12 bases from J; junction bases left unmatched: 10. CDR3 length: 11 residues. DNA for the CDR3: TGCAGCGGGGGGGACAGGGATAGTCGGTACTTC. Its translation: CSGGDRDSRYF.

This clonotype was picked up a small number of times. This sequence joins TRBV6-2 or TRBV6-3 and TRBJ1-4; a weak D match, TRBD1 (5 bases). The CDR3 spans 12 residues. Germline-derived CDR1 and CDR2 are MNHEY and SVGEGT. V was trimmed by 11 bases and J by 7 bases, leaving 14 bases between them. CDR3 in amino acids: CASAGLVEKLFF. CDR3 in DNA: TGTGCCTCCGCGGGACTAGTTGAAAAACTGTTTTTT.

About this clonotype: The junction does not match germline at one end; this may be a read error. The chain has TRBV7-2 and TRBJ2-3; no firm D call. The CDR3 runs to 16 residues. CDR1 SGHTA and CDR2 FQGNSA come from the germline V gene. CDR3 residues: CASGLVNRLLADTQYF. The CDR3 bases are TGTGCCAGCGGCTTAGTCAACCGACTCCTTGCGGATACGCAGTATTTT.

The V call is TRBV12-3 or TRBV12-4, the J call TRBJ2-3; a possible D gene is TRBD2 (6 bases). The CDR3 is 14 residues long. Trimming left V 7 bases short and J 6 bases short, with 17 bases between. In DNA, the CDR3 is TGTGCCAGCACTCCAGGAGGGATTCGGGATACGCAGTATTTT. It yields the protein CASTPGGIRDTQYF.